The 27 T cell receptor beta chains listed next were all sequenced from one sample in a study of cytomegalovirus exposure and HLA in healthy donors. Measured with immunoSEQ multiplex PCR; TCRdb has only the in-frame clones, and not every one. This sample yields 200,000 or so clones, of which around nine tenths are seen a single time; more than 1% belongs to the top ten. Sequenced input: PBMCs. These receptor sequences come from a woman aged 18-29 years in good health and CMV-seronegative.

V usage is TRBV5-6 and J usage is TRBJ1-1, with TRBD1 matching 9 bases. Trimming at V came to 3 bases and at J to 5 bases, leaving 17 bases not matched to a gene. Per the germline V gene, CDR1 is SGHDT and CDR2 is YYEEEE. This CDR3 has 18 residues. Here the CDR3 DNA reads TGTGCCAGCAGCTCGTGGGACAGGGAGTTCCTGCCCGAAACTGAAGCTTTCTTT. This translates into CASSSWDREFLPETEAFF.

The chain recombines TRBV4-1 with TRBJ1-2; D perhaps matches TRBD1 (6 bases). In germline, CDR1 is MGHRA, CDR2 YSYEKL. The CDR3 has 16 residues. V lost 4 bases, J lost 8 bases, and 23 bases lay in between. CDR3 sequence (DNA): TGCGCCAGCAGCCTTCTCACGGGCTACAGGGTTCAAGGCTACACCTTC. This translates into CASSLLTGYRVQGYTF.

The chain carries TRBV11-2 and TRBJ2-7; TRBD1 is a possible D gene (6 bases). The V end lost 6 bases, the J end lost 3 bases, and 18 bases lay between the germline ends. This CDR3 has 15 amino acids. Germline CDR1 is SGHAT and CDR2 is FQNNGV. CDR3 amino acids: CASSSTPGHNYEQYF. The DNA of the CDR3 is TGTGCCAGCAGTTCCACGCCGGGACACAACTACGAGCAGTACTTC.

This chain uses TRBV7-9 with TRBJ2-7; 7 positions agree with TRBD1. There are 13 residues in the CDR3. Germline V gives CDR1 SEHNR, CDR2 FQNEAQ (reference sequence). The V gene end was trimmed by 4 bases and the J gene end by 6 bases; junction bases not matched to a gene: 6. CDR3 residues: CASSSTTGVEQYF. CDR3 coding DNA: TGTGCCAGCAGCTCCACCACAGGGGTCGAGCAGTACTTC.

In this sample, this clone turned up a few times. This sample also contains other DNA sequences that code for the same CDR3. The rearrangement joins TRBV6-5 to TRBJ2-7; possibly TRBD2 for D (5 bases). V dropped 6 bases and J dropped 4 bases, with 7 bases sitting between them. This CDR3 is 11 amino acids long. Germline V CDR1 and CDR2: MNHEY, SVGAGI. The CDR3 here is CASSTGYEQYF. CDR3 sequence (DNA): TGTGCCAGCAGCACGGGATACGAGCAGTACTTC.

J is TRBJ2-2 and V is TRBV11-3; 7 bases match TRBD2. The V segment lost 5 bases and the J segment 4 bases; nucleotides outside the gene matches: 1. Germline V gives CDR1 SGHNT, CDR2 YENEEA. The CDR3 is 13 residues long. The CDR3 DNA sequence: TGTGCCAGCAGCGGGAGGGTCACCGGGGAGCTGTTTTTT. Its protein product is CASSGRVTGELFF.

V is TRBV7-3 and J is TRBJ2-2; D possibly corresponds to TRBD1 (5 bases). Trimming stripped 2 bases from V and 1 base from J, with 8 bases between. The CDR3 totals 15 residues. CDR1 is SGHTA and CDR2 is FQGTGA in the germline V gene. CDR3 bases: TGTGCCAGCAGCTTAGGGGCAGGGAACACCGGGGAGCTGTTTTTT. Translated: CASSLGAGNTGELFF.

The rearrangement links TRBV30 to TRBJ2-2, with a possible D match to TRBD1 (6 bases). In germline, CDR1 is GTSNPN, CDR2 SVGIG (reference sequence). The CDR3 has 14 amino acids. V was shortened by 1 base and J by 7 bases, with 13 bases between the two germline ends. CDR3 sequence reads: CAWSARTVGGELFF. For the CDR3, the DNA is TGTGCCTGGAGTGCACGGACAGTGGGCGGGGAGCTGTTTTTT.

V gene TRBV7-8 combines with J gene TRBJ2-1; TRBD2 matches 8 bases. From germline, CDR1 is SGHVS and CDR2 FQNEAQ. The CDR3 is 16 amino acids. The ends lost 4 bases at V and 0 bases at J; junction bases unmatched: 5. The CDR3 sequence: CASSSPSGRSYNEQFF. In DNA form, the CDR3 reads TGTGCCAGCAGCTCCCCTAGCGGGCGCTCCTACAATGAGCAGTTCTTC.

Concerning this clone: Additional DNA sequences in this sample encode the identical CDR3. The CDR3 is CASSRGETQYF. Written as DNA, the CDR3 is TGTGCCAGCAGTAGGGGAGAGACCCAGTACTTC. This chain connects TRBV27 to TRBJ2-5; a weak D match, TRBD1 (5 bases). The length of the CDR3 is 11 residues. Germline V gene lookup returns CDR1 MNHEY and CDR2 SMNVEV (reference sequence). V lost 5 bases to trimming and J lost 4 bases, with 5 bases between them.

The chain carries TRBV6-1 and TRBJ2-1; D may be TRBD2 (7 bases). The CDR3 covers 14 residues. Germline V gives CDR1 MNHNS, CDR2 SASEGT. V was trimmed by 7 bases and J by 10 bases, leaving 20 bases between them. The CDR3 is CASTPLRGAVEQFF. DNA of the CDR3: TGTGCCAGCACCCCCCTTCGGGGGGCAGTCGAGCAGTTCTTC.

Written as DNA, the CDR3 is TGTGCCAGCAGCTTAGACAGGGCCGGGGGGCCCCAGCATTTT. It is translated as CASSLDRAGGPQHF. V and J are TRBV5-6 and TRBJ1-5, with 7 bases lining up with TRBD1. Germline CDR1 reads SGHDT; CDR2 reads YYEEEE. V dropped 2 bases and J dropped 9; count of bases not matched to a gene: 8. The CDR3 totals 14 residues.

This clone was seen just once. The chain combines TRBV5-4 with TRBJ1-6, with 10 bases that match TRBD1. The CDR3 sequence is 19 residues long. J gave up 0 bases and V 3 bases, and 9 bases lay outside the gene matches. Germline V lookup: CDR1 SGHNT, CDR2 YYREEE (reference sequence). CDR3 amino acids: CASSSAGTGAFSYNSPLHF. The CDR3 nucleotides are TGTGCCAGCAGCTCGGCCGGGACAGGGGCTTTCTCCTATAATTCACCCCTCCACTTT.

This clone appeared a single time. The chain is built from TRBV6-6 and TRBJ2-2, with no clear D. The CDR3 has 14 amino acids. Germline V gene sequence: CDR1 MNHNY, CDR2 SVGAGI (reference sequence). V was pared by 6 bases and J by 4 bases, with 12 bases between. CDR3 amino acids: CASSRLRSTGELFF. CDR3 in DNA: TGTGCCAGCAGCCGTTTGAGAAGCACCGGGGAGCTGTTTTTT.

The sample holds one count of this clone. V usage is TRBV6-6 and J usage is TRBJ2-1; TRBD2 agrees at 10 bases. This CDR3 has 16 residues. Germline trimming cut 4 bases from V and 9 bases from J; bases unmatched to any gene: 12. Germline CDR1 is MNHNY and CDR2 is SVGAGI (reference sequence). This chain's CDR3 is CASSFVSGRVIGEQFF. CDR3 nucleotides: TGTGCCAGCAGTTTCGTCAGCGGGAGGGTAATTGGTGAGCAGTTCTTC.

In DNA, the CDR3 is TGTGCCAGCAGCTTAGATGTAATCACAGATACGCAGTATTTT. Protein sequence: CASSLDVITDTQYF. The V gene is TRBV11-2, the J gene TRBJ2-3, with D uncertain. The CDR3 spans 14 residues. The V and J ends lost 0 bases and 2 bases respectively, with 6 bases between them. Germline CDR1 reads SGHAT; CDR2 reads FQNNGV.

The rearrangement links TRBV10-3 to TRBJ1-5; a possible D gene is TRBD1 (5 bases). The ends were cut back, 0 bases at V and 4 bases at J, with 13 bases in the middle. The CDR3 sequence is 16 residues long. The germline V gene has CDR1 ENHRY and CDR2 SYGVKD. CDR3 protein: CAISESTAVGNQPQHF. The CDR3 bases are TGTGCCATCAGTGAGTCGACAGCAGTGGGAAATCAGCCCCAGCATTTT.

This chain uses TRBV5-1 with TRBJ2-7, with 12 positions matching TRBD2. The CDR3 runs 15 residues. The germline V gene encodes CDR1 SGHRS and CDR2 YFSETQ. The junction had 5 bases not matched to a gene; V was cut back by 0 bases and J by 7 bases. CDR3 in amino acids: CASSLGLAGGPEQYF. CDR3 nucleotides: TGCGCCAGCAGCTTGGGGCTAGCGGGAGGGCCGGAGCAGTACTTC.

V usage is TRBV4-1 and J usage is TRBJ1-2; 7 bases agree with TRBD1. V was pared by 2 bases and J by 4 bases, with 7 bases of the junction left unmatched. From germline, CDR1 is MGHRA and CDR2 YSYEKL. The CDR3 runs to 15 residues. The CDR3 sequence: CASSQNFRDSYGYTF. The CDR3 bases are TGCGCCAGCAGCCAAAACTTCCGGGACAGCTATGGCTACACCTTC.

This chain links TRBV6-1 with TRBJ2-1; 10 nucleotides line up with TRBD2. The germline V gene encodes CDR1 MNHNS and CDR2 SASEGT. Unmatched junction bases numbered 9, after V lost 4 bases and J lost 0 bases. The CDR3 totals 18 residues. DNA for the CDR3: TGTGCCAGCAGTGTCATAGCGGGAGGCTCGAGCTCCTACAATGAGCAGTTCTTC. Translated: CASSVIAGGSSSYNEQFF.

J is TRBJ2-7 and V is TRBV6-5, with 11 bases lining up with TRBD1. The CDR3 length is 16 residues. V dropped 4 bases and J dropped 0; count of bases not matched to a gene: 5. CDR1 MNHEY and CDR2 SVGAGI come from the germline V gene. The CDR3 is CASSSGTGGSSYEQYF. The CDR3 nucleotides are TGTGCCAGCAGTTCCGGGACAGGGGGGTCCTCCTACGAGCAGTACTTC.

This chain joins TRBV7-8 and TRBJ1-5; a possible D gene is TRBD1 (5 bases). Per the germline V gene, CDR1 is SGHVS and CDR2 is FQNEAQ. CDR3 size: 16 residues. Trimming removed 3 bases from V and 3 bases from J, with 15 bases in between. The CDR3 DNA reads TGTGCCAGCAGCTTGGGGGGACCGCTACTCAATCAGCCCCAGCATTTT. Translated, it gives CASSLGGPLLNQPQHF.

The chain uses TRBV29-1 and TRBJ1-1; TRBD1 agrees at 8 bases. The CDR3 totals 13 residues. Germline-derived CDR1 and CDR2 are SQVTM and ANQGSEA. Trimming took 6 bases from V and 7 from J; bases not matched to a gene: 10. CDR3 in DNA: TGCAGCGTGAGGACGACAGGGGTCGGTGAAGCTTTCTTT. The encoded protein is CSVRTTGVGEAFF.

This clone has a single count. This chain uses TRBV6-5 with TRBJ1-3; D remains unclear. The CDR3 sequence is 13 residues long. V was trimmed by 0 bases and J by 9 bases, leaving 9 bases between them. Germline V gene data show CDR1 as MNHEY and CDR2 as SVGAGI. The CDR3 DNA reads TGTGCCAGCAGTTACTCAAGGGAGAGCACCATATATTTT. It codes for CASSYSRESTIYF.

In nucleotides, the CDR3 is TGTGCCAGCAGCTTAGGGGGCTTCTTTCCCTACGAGCAGTACTTC. Its protein product is CASSLGGFFPYEQYF. This chain joins TRBV7-8 and TRBJ2-7; the D gene is possibly TRBD1 (5 bases). This CDR3 has 15 amino acids. Trimming stripped 1 base from V and 2 bases from J, with 12 bases between. Germline CDR1 SGHVS, CDR2 FQNEAQ.

The chain carries TRBV30 and TRBJ1-5; tentative D call: TRBD1 (5 bases). The CDR3 runs to 13 residues. Germline V gene data show CDR1 as GTSNPN and CDR2 as SVGIG (reference sequence). V lost 5 bases, J lost 6 bases, and 14 bases lay in between. CDR3 residues: CAWATGGGQPQHF. The CDR3 DNA is TGTGCCTGGGCGACGGGGGGAGGTCAGCCCCAGCATTTT.

The V gene is TRBV11-2, the J gene TRBJ2-7, with 8 nucleotides matching TRBD2. V lost 0 bases and J lost 5; bases outside the gene matches: 6. The CDR3 is made up of 15 amino acids. Germline V gene lookup returns CDR1 SGHAT and CDR2 FQNNGV. CDR3 region: CASSLDGREVDEQYF. The CDR3 DNA reads as TGTGCCAGCAGCTTAGATGGGCGGGAGGTTGACGAGCAGTACTTC.